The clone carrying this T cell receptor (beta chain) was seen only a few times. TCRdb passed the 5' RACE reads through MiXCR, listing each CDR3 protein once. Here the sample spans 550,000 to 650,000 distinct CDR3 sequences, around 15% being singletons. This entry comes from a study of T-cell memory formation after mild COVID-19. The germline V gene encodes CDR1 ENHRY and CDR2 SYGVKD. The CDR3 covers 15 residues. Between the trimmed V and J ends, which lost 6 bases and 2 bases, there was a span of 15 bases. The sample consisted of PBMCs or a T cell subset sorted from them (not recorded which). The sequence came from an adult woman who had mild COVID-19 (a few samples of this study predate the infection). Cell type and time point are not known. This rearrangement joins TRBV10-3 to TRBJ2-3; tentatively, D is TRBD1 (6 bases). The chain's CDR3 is CAIRDRDKSTDTQYF. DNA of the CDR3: TGTGCCATCAGAGACCGGGACAAATCCACAGATACGCAGTATTTT.